This T cell receptor beta chain was identified during a study of blood T cell repertoires in COVID-19. Study as a whole: Acute-phase and convalescent COVID-19 samples originated in the United States, Italy and Spain. T cells, B-cell-depleted T cells, or PBMCs supplied cDNA or gDNA.

Study processing details: Amplification of reference gene primers was used by the study to estimate nucleated cell counts. Some clones are missing from TCRdb's copy, which holds only in-frame ones; the method was immunoSEQ multiplex PCR. That table supplies the V and J calls and clone size; D and trimming were determined from the DNA. In the table there are over 45,000 clones, around 82% of which are singletons. With 1 base removed from V and 4 bases from J, the gap between germline ends came to 5 bases. Germline loops: CDR1 SEHNR, CDR2 FQNEAQ (reference sequence). CDR3 length equals 13 residues. Sequenced material: peripheral blood. The clonotype was recovered from a woman older than 75 with acute or convalescent COVID-19. The chain has TRBV7-9 and TRBJ2-1, with a possible D match to TRBD2 (5 bases). CDR3 DNA: TGTGCCAGCAGCTTAGGGGAGTACAATGAGCAGTTCTTC. Translation gives CASSLGEYNEQFF.